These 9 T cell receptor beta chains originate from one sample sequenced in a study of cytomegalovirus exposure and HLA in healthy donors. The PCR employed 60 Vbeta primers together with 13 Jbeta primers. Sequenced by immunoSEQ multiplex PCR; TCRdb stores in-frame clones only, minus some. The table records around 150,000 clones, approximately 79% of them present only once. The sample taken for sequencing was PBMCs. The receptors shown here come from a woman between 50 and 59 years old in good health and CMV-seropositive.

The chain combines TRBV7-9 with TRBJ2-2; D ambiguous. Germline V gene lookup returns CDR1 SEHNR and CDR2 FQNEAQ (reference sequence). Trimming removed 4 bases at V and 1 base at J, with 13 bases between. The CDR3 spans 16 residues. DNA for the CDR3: TGTGCCAGCAGCTCAGCCGCCAACGGGAACACCGGGGAGCTGTTTTTT. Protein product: CASSSAANGNTGELFF.

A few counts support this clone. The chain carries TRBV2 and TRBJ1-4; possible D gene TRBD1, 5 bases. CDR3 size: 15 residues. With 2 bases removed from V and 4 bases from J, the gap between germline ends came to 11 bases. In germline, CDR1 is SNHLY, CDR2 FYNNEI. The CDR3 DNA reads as TGTGCCAGCAGTGAATCGGGCAGGGATAATGAAAAACTGTTTTTT. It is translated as CASSESGRDNEKLFF.

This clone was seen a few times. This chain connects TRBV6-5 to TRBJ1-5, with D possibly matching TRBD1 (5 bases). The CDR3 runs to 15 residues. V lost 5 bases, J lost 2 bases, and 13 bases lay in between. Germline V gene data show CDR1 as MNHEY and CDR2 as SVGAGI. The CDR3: CASSQRGLRNQPQHF. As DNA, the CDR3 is TGTGCCAGCAGTCAAAGGGGATTACGCAATCAGCCCCAGCATTTT.

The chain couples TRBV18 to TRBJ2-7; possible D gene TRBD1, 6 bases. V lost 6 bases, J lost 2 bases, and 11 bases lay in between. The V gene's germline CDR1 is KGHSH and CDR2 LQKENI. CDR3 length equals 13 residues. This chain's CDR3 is CASSTGPAYEQYF. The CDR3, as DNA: TGTGCCAGCTCGACAGGTCCCGCCTACGAGCAGTACTTC.

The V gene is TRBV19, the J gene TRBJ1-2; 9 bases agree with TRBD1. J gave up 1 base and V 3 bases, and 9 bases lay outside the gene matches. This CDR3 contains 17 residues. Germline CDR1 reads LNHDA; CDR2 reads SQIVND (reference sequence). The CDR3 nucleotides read TGTGCCAGTAGTATCCCCACCGACAGGGGGAATAACTATGGCTACACCTTC. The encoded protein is CASSIPTDRGNNYGYTF.

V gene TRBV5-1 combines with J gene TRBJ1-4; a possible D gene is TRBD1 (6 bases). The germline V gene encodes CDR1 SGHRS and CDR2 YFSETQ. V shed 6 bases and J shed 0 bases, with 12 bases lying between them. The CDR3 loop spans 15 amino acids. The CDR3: CASKWGGSTNEKLFF. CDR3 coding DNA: TGCGCCAGCAAATGGGGGGGCTCAACTAATGAAAAACTGTTTTTT.

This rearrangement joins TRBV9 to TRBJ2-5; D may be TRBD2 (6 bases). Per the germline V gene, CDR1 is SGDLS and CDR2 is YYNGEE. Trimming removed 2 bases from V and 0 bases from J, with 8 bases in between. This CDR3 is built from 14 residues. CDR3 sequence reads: CASSVGGHQETQYF. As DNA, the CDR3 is TGTGCCAGCAGCGTCGGGGGTCACCAAGAGACCCAGTACTTC.

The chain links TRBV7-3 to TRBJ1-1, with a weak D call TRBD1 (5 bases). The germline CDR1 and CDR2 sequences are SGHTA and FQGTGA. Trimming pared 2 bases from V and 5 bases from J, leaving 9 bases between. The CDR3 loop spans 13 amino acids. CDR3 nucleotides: TGTGCCAGCAGCTTACAGGGTTCGACTGAAGCTTTCTTT. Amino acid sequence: CASSLQGSTEAFF.

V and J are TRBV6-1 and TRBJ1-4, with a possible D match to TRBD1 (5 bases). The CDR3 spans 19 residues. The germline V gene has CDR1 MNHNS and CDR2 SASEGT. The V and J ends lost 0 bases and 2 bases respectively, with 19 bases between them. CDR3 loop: CASSEALFGGSVTNEKLFF. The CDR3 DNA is TGTGCCAGCAGTGAAGCGCTATTCGGGGGTTCCGTTACTAATGAAAAACTGTTTTTT.